The entry that follows covers one T cell receptor beta chain sequence. The antigen is not known. V lost 0 bases and J lost 0; bases outside the gene matches: 8. Germline V gene sequence: CDR1 SGHRS, CDR2 YFSETQ. The CDR3 contains 17 residues. This entry belongs to a study of beta chain features in type 1 diabetes. What was sequenced were expressed TCRB transcripts, since all of the isolated RNA had been reverse transcribed. Clones were read by immunoSEQ multiplex PCR, and TCRdb kept only the in-frame ones, dropping some. The sample has around 320,000 clones; around 15% are singletons. Averaging around 110 mL, one heparinised blood draw was given by each donor. Findings and limits, study-wide: Because the template was cDNA, high-expressing cells might be over-represented. Fewer insertions but more deletions were seen at VDJ junctions in type 1 diabetes patients.

The TCR originated in a man in his thirties or forties in good health. What was sequenced was central memory CD4+ T cells from blood. This chain uses TRBV5-1 with TRBJ1-1; 7 bases are a match to TRBD1. CDR3 nucleotides: TGCGCCAGCAGCTTGGTAGGGGGCGGTTTTATGAACACTGAAGCTTTCTTT. Translation gives CASSLVGGGFMNTEAFF. Full variable domain (rest looked up from reference TRBV5-1 and TRBJ1-1): KAGVTQTPRYLIKTRGQQVTLSCSPISGHRSVSWYQQTPGQGLQFLFEYFSETQRNKGNFPGRFSGRQFSNSRSEMNVSTLELGDSALYLCASSLVGGGFMNTEAFFGQGTRLTVV.